What follows are 6 T cell receptor beta chains derived from one specimen sequenced in a study of early T cells in non-severe SARS-CoV-2 infection. TCRdb passed the 5' RACE reads through MiXCR, listing each CDR3 protein once. The sample has about 110,000 distinct CDR3 sequences; 9% to 14% are singletons. The source material was whole blood. These receptors were taken from an adult who was a healthcare worker with PCR-confirmed SARS-CoV-2 infection or an uninfected control (not recorded which).

This clonotype turned up a few times. The chain has TRBV6-6 and TRBJ1-5; TRBD1 matches 7 bases. CDR3 size: 19 residues. Germline CDR1 reads MNHNY; CDR2 reads SVGAGI (reference sequence). Trimming at V came to 2 bases and at J to 5 bases, leaving 18 bases not matched to a gene. The CDR3 loop is CASSYLSRTGAFKDQPQHF. The CDR3 DNA follows: TGTGCCAGCAGTTACCTATCCCGGACAGGTGCCTTTAAGGATCAGCCCCAGCATTTT.

J is TRBJ2-7 and V is TRBV13; the D is unclear. V lost 3 bases and J lost 6, with 12 bases in between. This CDR3 comprises 13 residues. CDR1 and CDR2 (germline): PRHDT, FYEKMQ (reference sequence). The CDR3 region has the DNA TGTGCCAGCAGCTTGGCACATCTGGGCGAGCAGTACTTC. Translating gives CASSLAHLGEQYF.

The gene calls are TRBV14 and TRBJ1-2; D remains unclear. With 1 base removed from V and 8 bases from J, the gap between germline ends came to 8 bases. The CDR3 is 12 residues long. Germline V CDR1 and CDR2: SGHDN, FVKESK. CDR3 nucleotide sequence: TGTGCCAGCAGCCAAGGGCCCCGGGGCTACACCTTC. Residues: CASSQGPRGYTF.

This clonotype appeared many times. CDR3 sequence reads: CASSPLGERGYTF. Here the CDR3 DNA reads TGCGCCAGCAGCCCTCTAGGGGAGAGAGGCTACACCTTC. This sequence joins TRBV5-1 and TRBJ1-2, with a possible D match to TRBD1 (5 bases). The germline V gene encodes CDR1 SGHRS and CDR2 YFSETQ. The CDR3 is made up of 13 amino acids. V lost 4 bases and J lost 8, with 15 bases in between.

This sequence joins TRBV5-1 and TRBJ2-1; D ambiguous. This CDR3 has 12 residues. The V end lost 0 bases, the J end lost 9 bases, and 7 bases lay between the germline ends. The germline V gene encodes CDR1 SGHRS and CDR2 YFSETQ. The CDR3 nucleotides read TGCGCCAGCAGCTTGGGCCACGGTGAGCAGTTCTTC. Its protein product is CASSLGHGEQFF.

This clonotype was found many times. The rearrangement joins TRBV20-1 to TRBJ2-5; D tentatively fits TRBD1 or TRBD2 (5 bases each). The ends were cut back, 1 base at V and 1 base at J, with 10 bases in the middle. The length of the CDR3 is 14 residues. Germline CDR1 reads DFQATT; CDR2 reads SNEGSKA (reference sequence). The CDR3 bases are TGCAGTGCTAGAGTGGCCGGGACCCAAGAGACCCAGTACTTC. Encoded protein: CSARVAGTQETQYF.